These T cell receptor beta chains were read from a single sample in a study of cytomegalovirus exposure and HLA in healthy donors. TCRdb keeps only in-frame clones here, not all; method: immunoSEQ multiplex PCR. The table for this sample gives tens of thousands of clones. The sequenced material came from PBMCs. Receptors were obtained from a male donor in good health and CMV-seronegative. CDR3s include the opening cysteine and the closing phenylalanine or tryptophan. A D gene is named only where the DNA matches it firmly.

CDR3 protein: CASSSTGPDKQYF
CDR3 DNA: TGTGCCAGCAGCAGCACAGGGCCAGATAAGCAGTATTTT
V gene: TRBV6-5
D gene: -
J gene: TRBJ2-3

CDR3 protein: CSVETGPNEKLFF
CDR3 DNA: TGCAGCGTTGAGACAGGGCCTAATGAAAAACTGTTTTTT
V gene: TRBV29-1
D gene: TRBD1
J gene: TRBJ1-4

CDR3 protein: CASSDIPVYYTF
CDR3 DNA: TGTGCCAGCAGTGACATCCCGGTCTACTACACCTTC
V gene: TRBV2
D gene: -
J gene: TRBJ1-2

CDR3 protein: CATRQGQVRETQYF
CDR3 DNA: TGTGCCACCAGACAGGGACAGGTGAGGGAGACCCAGTACTTC
V gene: TRBV6-5
D gene: TRBD1
J gene: TRBJ2-5

CDR3 protein: CASSYGWGEYEQYF
CDR3 DNA: TGTGCCAGCAGTTACGGTTGGGGGGAATACGAGCAGTACTTC
V gene: TRBV6-6
D gene: -
J gene: TRBJ2-7

CDR3 protein: CASGESDSYNSPLHF
CDR3 DNA: TGTGCCAGCGGAGAGAGTGACAGCTATAATTCACCCCTCCACTTT
V gene: TRBV2
D gene: -
J gene: TRBJ1-6

CDR3 protein: CASRDTIYTGELFF
CDR3 DNA: TGTGCCAGTAGGGACACCATATACACCGGGGAGCTGTTTTTT
V gene: TRBV19
D gene: -
J gene: TRBJ2-2

CDR3 protein: CASSGSGETQYF
CDR3 DNA: TGCGCCAGCAGCGGGTCGGGAGAGACCCAGTACTTC
V gene: TRBV5-1
D gene: -
J gene: TRBJ2-5

CDR3 protein: CASSQDSYNSPLHF
CDR3 DNA: TGTGCCAGCTCCCAGGACTCCTATAATTCACCCCTCCACTTT
V gene: TRBV18
D gene: -
J gene: TRBJ1-6

CDR3 protein: CASSPGYEQYF
CDR3 DNA: TGCGCCAGCAGCCCCGGGTACGAGCAGTACTTC
V gene: TRBV5-1
D gene: -
J gene: TRBJ2-7

CDR3 protein: CASSATSGGYEQFF
CDR3 DNA: TGTGCCAGCAGTGCGACTAGCGGGGGGTATGAGCAGTTCTTC
V gene: TRBV6-4
D gene: TRBD2
J gene: TRBJ2-1

CDR3 protein: CASRADRGSGQPQHF
CDR3 DNA: TGTGCCAGTAGGGCGGACAGGGGGTCCGGTCAGCCCCAGCATTTT
V gene: TRBV19
D gene: TRBD1
J gene: TRBJ1-5

CDR3 protein: CATSRVPGQGGNEQYF
CDR3 DNA: TGTGCCACCAGCAGGGTACCGGGACAGGGAGGTAACGAGCAGTACTTC
V gene: TRBV15
D gene: TRBD1
J gene: TRBJ2-7

CDR3 protein: CASSIGAAYGYTF
CDR3 DNA: TGTGCCAGTAGTATAGGGGCAGCCTATGGCTACACCTTC
V gene: TRBV19
D gene: -
J gene: TRBJ1-2

CDR3 protein: CSVLSPGNTIYF
CDR3 DNA: TGCAGCGTTCTTTCCCCTGGAAACACCATATATTTT
V gene: TRBV29-1
D gene: -
J gene: TRBJ1-3

CDR3 protein: CASSSVLHEQFF
CDR3 DNA: TGTGCCAGCAGCTCGGTTCTCCATGAGCAGTTCTTC
V gene: TRBV11-3
D gene: -
J gene: TRBJ2-1

CDR3 protein: CASSLVGDQPQHF
CDR3 DNA: TGTGCCAGCAGCTTGGTAGGGGATCAGCCCCAGCATTTT
V gene: TRBV5-6
D gene: -
J gene: TRBJ1-5

CDR3 protein: CASSLIGNEGYGYTF
CDR3 DNA: TGTGCCAGCAGCTTAATCGGCAACGAGGGCTATGGCTACACCTTC
V gene: TRBV11-2
D gene: -
J gene: TRBJ1-2

CDR3 protein: CASSYLAGSTDTQYF
CDR3 DNA: TGTGCCAGCAGTTACCTCGCGGGATCCACAGATACGCAGTATTTT
V gene: TRBV6-6
D gene: -
J gene: TRBJ2-3

CDR3 protein: CASSLGGGLNSPLHF
CDR3 DNA: TGTGCCAGCAGCTTAGGCGGGGGTCTTAATTCACCCCTCCACTTT
V gene: TRBV7-3
D gene: -
J gene: TRBJ1-6

CDR3 protein: CASSLTYHEQYF
CDR3 DNA: TGTGCCAGCAGCTTAACGTACCACGAGCAGTACTTC
V gene: TRBV11-2
D gene: -
J gene: TRBJ2-7

CDR3 protein: CAWGRDSRPYEQYF
CDR3 DNA: TGTGCCTGGGGGCGGGACAGCAGACCCTACGAGCAGTACTTC
V gene: TRBV30
D gene: -
J gene: TRBJ2-7

CDR3 protein: CASIRAPYGYTF
CDR3 DNA: TGTGCCAGCATCAGGGCCCCCTATGGCTACACCTTC
V gene: TRBV6-1
D gene: -
J gene: TRBJ1-2

CDR3 protein: CASSELADKITEAFF
CDR3 DNA: TGTGCCAGCAGTGAATTGGCGGACAAGATCACTGAAGCTTTCTTT
V gene: TRBV25-1
D gene: -
J gene: TRBJ1-1

CDR3 protein: CASRDSYNSPLHF
CDR3 DNA: TGTGCCAGCCGGGACAGTTATAATTCACCCCTCCACTTT
V gene: TRBV30
D gene: TRBD1
J gene: TRBJ1-6

CDR3 protein: CASSPEARENTEAFF
CDR3 DNA: TGTGCCAGCAGCCCTGAGGCGAGGGAGAACACTGAAGCTTTCTTT
V gene: TRBV13
D gene: -
J gene: TRBJ1-1

CDR3 protein: CASSVRQGVGGYTF
CDR3 DNA: TGTGCCAGCAGCGTACGACAGGGAGTTGGTGGCTACACCTTC
V gene: TRBV7-9
D gene: TRBD1
J gene: TRBJ1-2

CDR3 protein: CASSIQGSTEAFF
CDR3 DNA: TGTGCCAGTAGTATACAGGGATCCACTGAAGCTTTCTTT
V gene: TRBV19
D gene: -
J gene: TRBJ1-1

CDR3 protein: CAWRRDRGTDTQYF
CDR3 DNA: TGTGCCTGGAGACGGGACAGGGGAACAGATACGCAGTATTTT
V gene: TRBV30
D gene: TRBD1
J gene: TRBJ2-3

CDR3 protein: CASSRSGGEQYF
CDR3 DNA: TGTGCCAGCAGCCGATCAGGCGGGGAGCAGTACTTC
V gene: TRBV7-6
D gene: -
J gene: TRBJ2-7

CDR3 protein: CASSDSASGGGNEQFF
CDR3 DNA: TGTGCCAGCAGTGACTCAGCCAGCGGGGGGGGTAATGAGCAGTTCTTC
V gene: TRBV6-4
D gene: TRBD2
J gene: TRBJ2-1

CDR3 protein: CAWTSQGALGYTF
CDR3 DNA: TGTGCCTGGACCTCACAGGGGGCGCTTGGCTACACCTTC
V gene: TRBV30
D gene: TRBD1
J gene: TRBJ1-2

CDR3 protein: CSAQLEAQFF
CDR3 DNA: TGCAGTGCCCAACTAGAGGCGCAGTTCTTC
V gene: TRBV20-1
D gene: -
J gene: TRBJ2-1

CDR3 protein: CASSVRISNTGELFF
CDR3 DNA: TGTGCCAGCAGCGTTAGAATCTCGAACACCGGGGAGCTGTTTTTT
V gene: TRBV9
D gene: -
J gene: TRBJ2-2

CDR3 protein: CASRGVASGGLFRTDTQYF
CDR3 DNA: TGCGCCAGCAGGGGTGTGGCTAGCGGGGGGTTATTTCGCACAGATACGCAGTATTTT
V gene: TRBV5-1
D gene: TRBD2
J gene: TRBJ2-3

CDR3 protein: CAWSKGHTYEQYF
CDR3 DNA: TGTGCCTGGAGTAAGGGGCACACCTACGAGCAGTACTTC
V gene: TRBV30
D gene: -
J gene: TRBJ2-7

CDR3 protein: CASSFQDGGNSPLHF
CDR3 DNA: TGTGCCAGCAGCTTTCAAGACGGCGGAAATTCACCCCTCCACTTT
V gene: TRBV5-8
D gene: -
J gene: TRBJ1-6

CDR3 protein: CASSQDSTASTPLHF
CDR3 DNA: TGCGCCAGCAGCCAAGATTCAACAGCCTCTACACCCCTCCACTTT
V gene: TRBV4-3
D gene: -
J gene: TRBJ1-6

CDR3 protein: CASLQGGGYEQYF
CDR3 DNA: TGTGCCAGCTTACAGGGAGGGGGCTACGAGCAGTACTTC
V gene: TRBV7-9
D gene: -
J gene: TRBJ2-7

CDR3 protein: CASSSPAGKYTDTQYF
CDR3 DNA: TGTGCCAGCAGTTCCCCGGCCGGGAAATACACAGATACGCAGTATTTT
V gene: TRBV27
D gene: -
J gene: TRBJ2-3

CDR3 protein: CAWYSYNEQFF
CDR3 DNA: TGTGCCTGGTATAGTTACAATGAGCAGTTCTTC
V gene: TRBV30
D gene: -
J gene: TRBJ2-1

CDR3 protein: CASSYLPGATEAFF
CDR3 DNA: TGTGCCAGCAGTTACTTACCAGGGGCCACTGAAGCTTTCTTT
V gene: TRBV6-5
D gene: -
J gene: TRBJ1-1

CDR3 protein: CASGRQGGTASDTEAFF
CDR3 DNA: TGTGCTAGTGGTCGTCAGGGCGGAACGGCGAGCGACACTGAAGCTTTCTTT
V gene: TRBV12-5
D gene: -
J gene: TRBJ1-1

CDR3 protein: CASSSQGRPGTEAFF
CDR3 DNA: TGTGCCAGCAGCTCACAGGGTCGCCCGGGCACTGAAGCTTTCTTT
V gene: TRBV9
D gene: -
J gene: TRBJ1-1

CDR3 protein: CASSETSFEQYF
CDR3 DNA: TGTGCCAGCAGTGAAACGAGTTTCGAGCAGTACTTC
V gene: TRBV25-1
D gene: -
J gene: TRBJ2-7

CDR3 protein: CASSSPATNEKLFF
CDR3 DNA: TGTGCCAGCAGTTCCCCTGCAACTAATGAAAAACTGTTTTTT
V gene: TRBV6-5
D gene: -
J gene: TRBJ1-4

CDR3 protein: CSVQDRGAFF
CDR3 DNA: TGCAGCGTCCAGGACAGGGGGGCTTTCTTT
V gene: TRBV29-1
D gene: TRBD1
J gene: TRBJ1-1

CDR3 protein: CASSTHGQGAGGYTF
CDR3 DNA: TGTGCCAGCAGTACCCACGGACAGGGGGCGGGGGGCTACACCTTC
V gene: TRBV6-5
D gene: TRBD1
J gene: TRBJ1-2

CDR3 protein: CTSSLILLRDTEAFF
CDR3 DNA: TGCACCAGCAGCCTCATTCTGTTACGAGACACTGAAGCTTTCTTT
V gene: TRBV1
D gene: -
J gene: TRBJ1-1

CDR3 protein: CASSPVGNQPQHF
CDR3 DNA: TGTGCCAGCTCCCCAGTAGGCAATCAGCCCCAGCATTTT
V gene: TRBV18
D gene: -
J gene: TRBJ1-5

CDR3 protein: CASRGSRVIDEQYF
CDR3 DNA: TGTGCCAGCAGGGGCAGCAGGGTAATCGACGAGCAGTACTTC
V gene: TRBV6-5
D gene: -
J gene: TRBJ2-7

CDR3 protein: CAWGTGEQPQHF
CDR3 DNA: TGTGCCTGGGGGACAGGGGAACAGCCCCAGCATTTT
V gene: TRBV30
D gene: TRBD1
J gene: TRBJ1-5

CDR3 protein: CASSLVGTSGGGETQYF
CDR3 DNA: TGTGCCAGCAGCTTGGTCGGGACTAGCGGGGGCGGGGAGACCCAGTACTTC
V gene: TRBV5-6
D gene: TRBD2
J gene: TRBJ2-5

CDR3 protein: CAISASGGPYEQYF
CDR3 DNA: TGTGCCATCAGTGCCTCAGGGGGTCCTTACGAGCAGTACTTC
V gene: TRBV10-3
D gene: TRBD1
J gene: TRBJ2-7

CDR3 protein: CASSLYRTGSSYNEQFF
CDR3 DNA: TGTGCCAGCAGCTTGTATCGGACAGGGAGCTCCTACAATGAGCAGTTCTTC
V gene: TRBV5-5
D gene: TRBD1
J gene: TRBJ2-1